This T cell receptor beta chain stems from a study of cytomegalovirus exposure and HLA in healthy donors. Study findings and constraints: Most of the CMV-associated TCR beta chains (in a later analysis) appeared to be HLA-restricted. Rates of TCR association differed by HLA locus in a later analysis, with DRB1 highest and HLA-C lowest.

The primer mix had 60 Vbeta and 13 Jbeta primers. Profiled with immunoSEQ multiplex PCR; TCRdb holds only in-frame clones, not every one. The data contain about 110,000 clones, 65% to 75% of them singletons. Note on this clone: The antigen is undetermined.

The CDR3 runs 15 residues. The germline gives CDR1 SNHLY, CDR2 FYNNEI. V dropped 7 bases and J dropped 5; count of bases not matched to a gene: 11. V usage is TRBV2 and J usage is TRBJ2-5, with TRBD2 identical over 9 bases. The sequenced sample was PBMCs. This TCR was sampled from a man aged 25 to 45 in good health and CMV-seropositive. This CDR3 is CASKGVAGARETQYF. CDR3 nucleotide sequence: TGTGCCAGCAAAGGGGTAGCGGGGGCAAGGGAGACCCAGTACTTC. Full variable domain (missing parts from reference TRBV2 and TRBJ2-5): EPEVTQTPSHQVTQMGQEVILRCVPISNHLYFYWYRQILGQKVEFLVSFYNNEISEKSEIFDDQFSVERPDGSNFTLKIRSTKLEDSAMYFCASKGVAGARETQYFGPGTRLLVL.